The count of the clone carrying this T cell receptor (beta chain) is one. The protocol was immunoSEQ multiplex PCR, while the TCRdb copy is restricted to in-frame clones and leaves out a portion. The sample records about 50,000 clones, around four fifths being singletons. Trimming removed 3 bases from V and 5 bases from J; junction bases left unmatched: 3. Germline lookup yields CDR1 ENHRY and CDR2 SYGVKD. This CDR3 has 14 amino acids. This sample is drawn from a study of cytotoxic CD8 clonotypes in ibrutinib-treated CLL. Here the sequenced sample was PBMCs, taken after 24 months of ibrutinib treatment. The source is a human donor with chronic lymphocytic leukemia. The chain couples TRBV10-3 to TRBJ2-5; TRBD2 matches at 10 bases. CDR3 sequence (DNA): TGTGCCATCAGTGATCTAGCGGGAGTTGAGACCCAGTACTTC. This sequence encodes CAISDLAGVETQYF.